This T cell receptor (beta chain) was observed in a study of Graves' ophthalmopathy and Graves' hyperthyroidism. Background on the study: Peripheral blood was collected at initial diagnosis, before any treatment.

Hyperthyroidism qualified as stable when ophthalmopathy did not develop within 18 months of follow-up. Hyperthyroidism cases were recent diagnoses of under 2 months' duration in people aged 18 to 65. The CDR3 sequence is 14 residues long. Germline assignment: CDR1 DFQATT and CDR2 SNEGSKA (reference sequence). Trimming cost V 1 base and J 4 bases, with 10 bases left between them. Amplified material comprised TCR beta CDR3 regions derived from RNA transcripts. The first-round RT-PCR employed HTBI primers together with the Qiagen OneStep RT-PCR kit. A multiplex PCR was then performed as the second round. TCRdb reprocessed the multiplex PCR reads via MiXCR and lists one record per CDR3 protein. Found here are about 380,000 distinct CDR3 sequences, less than 20% of them singletons; the top ten hold roughly 7%.

Sequencing was done on a sample of peripheral blood. This sequence originates from a woman aged 18-29 years with stable Graves' hyperthyroidism. V usage is TRBV20-1 and J usage is TRBJ2-2; the D gene is possibly TRBD1 (5 bases). The CDR3 protein is CSARGFRGTGELFF. CDR3 DNA sequence: TGCAGTGCTAGAGGATTTAGGGGCACCGGGGAGCTGTTTTTT.